This T cell receptor beta chain was sequenced in a study of T cell responses to AZD1222 COVID-19 vaccine. The trim removed 3 bases at V and 6 bases at J, leaving 8 bases unmatched. Germline CDR1 reads LGHDT; CDR2 reads YNNKEL (reference sequence). This CDR3 spans 16 amino acids. TCRdb keeps only in-frame clones here, not all; method: immunoSEQ multiplex PCR. The sample shows about 150,000 clones, around 91% of them seen only once. The origin of this receptor is an adult who received the AZD1222 COVID-19 vaccine. J is TRBJ2-3 and V is TRBV3-1 (or the pseudogene TRBV3-2); TRBD1 matches at 11 bases. The sequences come from peripheral blood, collected 28 days after the second AZD1222 dose. CDR3 sequence reads: CASSHPDRGLLDTQYF. The CDR3 DNA is TGTGCCAGCAGCCACCCGGACAGGGGGCTCTTGGATACGCAGTATTTT.